The clone carrying this T cell receptor beta chain was seen only a few times. As yet, its antigen is unknown. The data belong to a study of T-cell memory formation after mild COVID-19. Looking at the study overall: TCR clusters were mostly donor specific.

Study outcomes and limitations: Proof of SARS-CoV-2 specificity was absent for the second-wave clones that crested on day 37.

TCRdb reprocessed the 5' RACE reads via MiXCR and lists one record per CDR3 protein. The repertoire holds about 350,000 distinct CDR3 sequences, with about 13% as singletons. The germline V gene has CDR1 LNHNV and CDR2 YYDKDF (reference sequence). This CDR3 spans 17 amino acids. The V gene lost 5 bases and the J gene lost 1 base, with 21 bases spanning the gap. V gene TRBV15 combines with J gene TRBJ2-7; D might be TRBD1 or TRBD2, each matching 5 bases. Sample: PBMCs or a T cell subset sorted from them (not recorded which). This sequence originates from a man between 18 and 35 years old who had mild COVID-19 (a few samples of this study predate the infection). Cell type and time point are not known. The CDR3 DNA reads TGTGCCACCAGCGACTACGTCAGGGACGGGGCTTCCTACGAGCAGTACTTC. Protein sequence: CATSDYVRDGASYEQYF.